The rows below give T cell receptor beta chains drawn from one sample of a study of shared clonotypes between healthy human individuals. Libraries were prepared by immunoSEQ multiplex PCR; TCRdb keeps only in-frame clonotypes and omits some of them. The table lists fewer than 1.8 million clones, approximately 98.5% of them singletons. The specimen was naive CD4+ T cells sorted from blood. These receptors originate from a man between 25 and 39 years old in good health. Both conserved end residues are part of each CDR3. A D gene is named only where the DNA matches it firmly. The listing skips clone size in some rows; elsewhere it reads once, few, many or a size class.

NA	NA	TRBJ2-7	TRBV29-1	TGCAGCGTTGAAAGTGATTACGAGCAGTACTTC	CSVESDYEQYF
NA	TRBD2	TRBJ2-2	TRBV5-4	TGTGCCAGCTCGGAGCGGGGGGGAACAGCCGGGGAGCTGTTTTTT	CASSERGGTAGELFF
NA	NA	TRBJ1-4	TRBV18	TGTGCCAGCTCACCACGCGCCAGTGAAGGGGGTGCTAATGAAAAACTGTTTTTT	CASSPRASEGGANEKLFF
NA	TRBD2	TRBJ2-1	TRBV9	TGTGCCAGCAGCGTAGCTCCCAGCGGGAGGGCCTACAATGAGCAGTTCTTC	CASSVAPSGRAYNEQFF
NA	NA	TRBJ1-1	TRBV6-1	TGTGCCAGCAGTTTCCGGGAGACTGAAGCTTTCTTT	CASSFRETEAFF
NA	NA	TRBJ2-3	TRBV5-1	TGCGCCAGCAGCTTGGCGGGCGATACGCAGTATTTT	CASSLAGDTQYF
NA	NA	TRBJ2-2	TRBV29-1	TGCAGCGGGAGACGAGTAACCACCGGGGAGCTGTTTTTT	CSGRRVTTGELFF
few	NA	TRBJ1-2	TRBV5-4	TGTGCCAGCAGCCCCATCGGGAGCGACTATGGCTACACCTTC	CASSPIGSDYGYTF
NA	NA	TRBJ2-5	TRBV30	TGTGCCTGGAGTGTCCTTTCACGGGGGCGAGAGACCCAGTACTTC	CAWSVLSRGRETQYF
NA	TRBD2	TRBJ2-7	TRBV27	TGTGCCAGCAGTCCGCTAGCGGGAGGTAACGACGAGCAGTACTTC	CASSPLAGGNDEQYF
NA	NA	TRBJ2-3	TRBV10-1	TGCGCCAGCAGCGGGAGCACAGATACGCAGTATTTT	CASSGSTDTQYF
NA	NA	TRBJ2-4	TRBV28	TGTGCCAGCGGGGGCGGAGGGACCGCCAAAAACATTCAGTACTTC	CASGGGGTAKNIQYF
once	TRBD2	TRBJ2-1	TRBV10-1	TGCGCCAGCAGTGGTCGGACCGGGACTAGCGGGAGTAGCGCCTACAATGAGCAGTTCTTC	CASSGRTGTSGSSAYNEQFF
NA	NA	TRBJ2-7	TRBV2	TGTGCCAGCAGTGAAGGCGGACAGATCTACGAGCAGTACTTC	CASSEGGQIYEQYF
NA	TRBD2	TRBJ2-1	TRBV7-2	TGTGCCAGCAGCTCGAATCTAGCGGGAGTAGCTTTAACGAATGAGCAGTTCTTC	CASSSNLAGVALTNEQFF
NA	TRBD2	TRBJ2-1	TRBV7-6	TGTGCCAGCACCTCTTCGGGAGGCCACATCAATGAGCAGTTCTTC	CASTSSGGHINEQFF
once	TRBD1	TRBJ1-5	TRBV5-8	TGTGCCAGCAGCCCTAGGACAGGGGGACCAGATCAGCCCCAGCATTTT	CASSPRTGGPDQPQHF
NA	NA	TRBJ2-1	TRBV18	TGTGCCAGCTCACCCGCTGGGCGTGGGTGGAATGAGCAGTTCTTC	CASSPAGRGWNEQFF
NA	NA	TRBJ2-2	TRBV4-3	TGCGCCAGCAGCCCCCGAATCACCGGGGAGCTGTTTTTT	CASSPRITGELFF
NA	NA	TRBJ2-7	TRBV28	TGTGCCAGCAGTTCTCTGAGCTTCCCCTACGAGCAGTACTTC	CASSSLSFPYEQYF
NA	NA	TRBJ1-4	TRBV25-1	TGTGCCAGCAGTCCCCTGGGGGACGTTCTGTTTTTT	CASSPLGDVLFF
few	NA	TRBJ2-7	TRBV14	TGTGCCAGCAGCCAAATGGGAAAGGGCAGTGGCGAGCAGTACTTC	CASSQMGKGSGEQYF
NA	TRBD1	TRBJ1-5	TRBV5-4	TGTGCCAGCAGCTTGCGGACAGGGGAGGGCAATCAGCCCCAGCATTTT	CASSLRTGEGNQPQHF
NA	TRBD2	TRBJ2-3	TRBV19	TGTGCCAGTAGTATTATCCTAGCGGGTTTCACAGATACGCAGTATTTT	CASSIILAGFTDTQYF
NA	NA	TRBJ2-5	TRBV7-2	TGTGCCAGCAGCCCACAACTCGGAGATTGGGAGACCCAGTACTTC	CASSPQLGDWETQYF
once	NA	TRBJ2-7	TRBV28	TGTGCCAGCAGTTTAAGACCGACCTACGAGCAGTACTTC	CASSLRPTYEQYF
NA	TRBD2	TRBJ2-1	TRBV7-2	TGTGCCAGCAGCTTAGTAAGGACTAGCGGCATCTACTACAATGAGCAGTTCTTC	CASSLVRTSGIYYNEQFF
NA	TRBD2	TRBJ2-7	TRBV11-2	TGTGCCAGCAGCTTAGTGGCGGGAGGCGGATACGAGCAGTACTTC	CASSLVAGGGYEQYF
once	NA	TRBJ2-2	TRBV18	TGTGCCAGCTCACCGGCCCGCGTGTTAGTCACCGGGGAGCTGTTTTTT	CASSPARVLVTGELFF
NA	TRBD2	TRBJ2-3	TRBV7-6	TGTGCCAGCAGCTTTTTGACTAGCGGGAGGGGGAGCACAGATACGCAGTATTTT	CASSFLTSGRGSTDTQYF
NA	NA	TRBJ2-7	TRBV5-1	TGCGCCAGCAGCTTCTCTGGACCGTCCTACGAGCAGTACTTC	CASSFSGPSYEQYF
NA	TRBD2	TRBJ2-3	TRBV5-4	TGTGCCAGCAGCCATCTGACTAGCGGGAGGGCCGTGGTTAGCACAGATACGCAGTATTTT	CASSHLTSGRAVVSTDTQYF
NA	NA	TRBJ2-4	TRBV11-3	TGTGCCAGCAGCTTAGATAGTTGGACAGAAAGATTCAAAAACATTCAGTACTTC	CASSLDSWTERFKNIQYF
NA	TRBD2	TRBJ2-1	TRBV2	TGTGCCAGCAGTGAAGCGACTAGCGGGAAGGTTGAGCAGTTCTTC	CASSEATSGKVEQFF
NA	TRBD2	TRBJ2-7	TRBV7-2	TGTGCCAGCACAATAGCGGGAGGGCCCTACGAGCAGTACTTC	CASTIAGGPYEQYF
NA	NA	TRBJ2-1	TRBV7-8	TGTGCCAGCAGCTTAGCGCTCAGGGGGCTAGCGGGCCCCTTCTCCTACAATGAGCAGTTCTTC	CASSLALRGLAGPFSYNEQFF
NA	TRBD1	TRBJ2-7	TRBV5-1	TGCGCCAGCAGCTTAGGAGGGACAGGGATTGTCGAGCAGTACTTC	CASSLGGTGIVEQYF
NA	TRBD1	TRBJ1-4	TRBV5-6	TGTGCCAGCAGCTTGGCCGGACAGGATTTAGAAAAACTGTTTTTT	CASSLAGQDLEKLFF
NA	NA	TRBJ2-7	TRBV5-1	TGCGCCAGCAGCGGGATAGCTGGTGAGCAGTACTTC	CASSGIAGEQYF
NA	NA	TRBJ2-3	TRBV5-4	TGTGCCAGCAGCTCCCCGGTTGGGGATACGCAGTATTTT	CASSSPVGDTQYF
NA	NA	TRBJ2-2	TRBV29-1	TGCAGCGCTCGGGACTCCGGGGAGCTGTTTTTT	CSARDSGELFF
once	NA	TRBJ2-2	TRBV6-1	TGTGCCAGCAGTGAAATGACTCTCAACACCGGGGAGCTGTTTTTT	CASSEMTLNTGELFF
NA	NA	TRBJ1-2	TRBV18	TGTGCCAGCTCACCTCGAGTCACAGGAACCAACTATGGCTACACCTTC	CASSPRVTGTNYGYTF
NA	TRBD2	TRBJ2-7	TRBV19	TGTGCCAGTAGTTCCTACTCCGGGACTAGCGAAGAGCAGTACTTC	CASSSYSGTSEEQYF
NA	TRBD2	TRBJ2-7	TRBV11-2	TGTGCCAGCAGCTTAAGCGGGCTAGCGGGCGAGCAGTACTTC	CASSLSGLAGEQYF
few	NA	TRBJ2-2	TRBV5-1	TGCGCCAGCAGCTTGGCCCGGACGAACACCGGGGAGCTGTTTTTT	CASSLARTNTGELFF
NA	NA	TRBJ2-1	TRBV7-6	TGTGCCAGCAGCTCCCAACAGGGACTTCTCAATGAGCAGTTCTTC	CASSSQQGLLNEQFF
NA	NA	TRBJ2-1	TRBV18	TGTGCCAGCTCACCTCCGTCGGGTAGTGAGCAGTTCTTC	CASSPPSGSEQFF
NA	NA	TRBJ1-1	TRBV5-1	TGCGCCAGCAGCTTGGAAGGGGAAGCTTTCTTT	CASSLEGEAFF